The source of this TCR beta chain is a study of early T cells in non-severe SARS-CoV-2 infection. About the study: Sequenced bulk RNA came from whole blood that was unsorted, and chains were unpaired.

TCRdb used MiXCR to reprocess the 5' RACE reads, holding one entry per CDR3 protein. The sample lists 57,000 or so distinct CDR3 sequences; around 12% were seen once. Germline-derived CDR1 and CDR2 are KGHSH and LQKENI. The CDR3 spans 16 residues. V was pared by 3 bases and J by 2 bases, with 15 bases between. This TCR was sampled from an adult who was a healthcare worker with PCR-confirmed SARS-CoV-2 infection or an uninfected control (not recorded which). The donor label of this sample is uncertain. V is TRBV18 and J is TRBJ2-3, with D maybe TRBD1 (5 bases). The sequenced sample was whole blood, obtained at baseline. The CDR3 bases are TGTGCCAGCTCACCTCAAACCCGACAGTACACAGATACGCAGTATTTT. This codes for CASSPQTRQYTDTQYF.